The entry below gives a single TCR beta chain sequence along with its context. Its antigen is not identified. TCRdb processed the 5' RACE reads anew with MiXCR; each CDR3 protein has one entry. The table shows hundreds of thousands of distinct CDR3 sequences, with roughly 15% occurring only once. Deletions cut 1 base from V and 4 bases from J, with 7 bases between. The germline CDR1 and CDR2 sequences are LGHNA and YSLEER. The length of the CDR3 is 14 residues. The sample belongs to a study of T-cell memory formation after mild COVID-19. Turning to the study itself: In these data, TCR clusters were largely donor specific. Overall study findings and caveats: Clones that shrank (day 15 to 85) were balanced CD4/CD8, whereas later expanders leaned CD4+. Memory from before infection featured some responding clones, which suggests cross-reactive memory joined.

This rearrangement joins TRBV4-3 to TRBJ2-2; D perhaps matches TRBD1 (5 bases). The sample was PBMCs or a T cell subset sorted from them (not recorded which). The sequence derives from a man younger than 35 who had mild COVID-19 (a few samples of this study predate the infection). Cell type and time point are not known. CDR3 residues: CASSQGQSTGELFF. The CDR3 DNA follows: TGCGCCAGCAGCCAAGGACAGTCCACCGGGGAGCTGTTTTTT.